This T cell receptor (beta chain) originates from a study of blood T cell dynamics during melanoma immunotherapy (dated by TCRdb to the early 2020s). In the study overall: Patients had metastatic melanoma and received first-line pembrolizumab or nivolumab plus ipilimumab as standard of care in the United Kingdom. To find early correlates of response, the study profiled the peripheral T cell receptor repertoires of patients with metastatic melanoma both before and after one cycle of checkpoint inhibitor therapy. A training cohort was formed from consecutive patients, and a further independent group of patients from the same centre was pooled into an external validation set.

On this clone: There is no known antigen for this receptor. No qualities accompany the bases; no much larger clone lies one base away.

Overall results and qualifications from the work: The relatively small sample size was acknowledged as potentially limiting generalization of the results. Patients who later achieved disease control showed a bifurcated PBMC repertoire reorganization at W3, with increased clonality or increased diversity, unlike progressors. Whether the T cell clones driving repertoire changes were melanoma-specific or reflected general immune activation could not be determined in the study.

Every bulk PBMC sample had a fixed 350 ng of DNA loaded. TCR beta CDR3 sequences were amplified from genomic DNA using the immunoSEQ TCRb Assay kit according to manufacturer instructions. The KAPA Library Quantification Kit for Illumina platforms was used to quantify the pooled libraries by qPCR. Pooled libraries were clustered at roughly 0.6-1.1 pM and sequenced on an Illumina NextSeq 500. The authors' analysis ran thus. TCR data were analyzed using immunoSEQ ANALYZER and the R LymphoSeq package. A rearrangement efficiency score was calculated as productive divided by the sum of productive and non-productive CDR3 sequences. Clonality was measured with the Gini coefficient and diversity with the Renyi index at alpha=1, compared pairwise between timepoints within each patient. In LymphoSeq, clonal relatedness was computed with an edit distance of 3 and repertoire similarity was computed with the Bhattacharyya coefficient. To classify response, a linear discriminant analysis based on week-3 changes in clonality and diversity was built with the R MASS and caret packages. In TCRdb, the immuneACCESS table is reduced to in-frame sequences with V and J assigned. These tables do not hold every clone; where another copy was compared, an unresolved V gene accounts for under half, and the others remain unexplained. V and J calls and clone size follow that table, whereas D and trimming were derived from the DNA. Across this sample there are about 9,700 clones, with around nine tenths seen only once. The top ten clonotypes cover 4% of the sample.

Read against the paper, the sample's time point label means: week 3, after first cycle of checkpoint inhibitor. Blood samples were taken at two points: before treatment (T0) and at week 3 (W3), which came after the first cycle of checkpoint blockade. Except for two patients with rapid clinical progression, response was assessed 12 weeks after the first infusion by RECIST 1.1; disease control meant complete response, partial response or stable disease. Patients with prior systemic cancer treatment, concomitant immunosuppressant therapy or synchronous other active malignancies were excluded. Bulk PBMC and plasma cell-free DNA were both sequenced for TCR beta so that circulating cells and T cell turnover could be tracked. Lymphoprep and SepMate tubes were used to isolate PBMC from blood, and red cell lysis was then performed. QIAamp DNA Blood Mini kits were used to extract DNA from both PBMC and sorted T cell subsets.

At the junction V is shortened by 3 bases and J by 5 bases; bases outside the gene matches: 4. The CDR1 and CDR2 encoded by the germline V gene are MDHEN and SYDVKM. Including the terminal cysteine and phenylalanine, the CDR3 comprises 15 residues. The DNA shown is the 45-base CDR3, in frame from base 1. The rearranged segments are TRBV28 and TRBJ1-4; the central 9 bases match TRBD1. The material sequenced was blood, taken from a patient treated with checkpoint blockade. This sequence was found in a human donor with melanoma. The CDR3 has the sequence CASSFGGTGNEKLFF. The nucleotide sequence reads as follows: TGTGCCAGCAGTTTTGGGGGGACAGGGAATGAAAAACTGTTTTTT.